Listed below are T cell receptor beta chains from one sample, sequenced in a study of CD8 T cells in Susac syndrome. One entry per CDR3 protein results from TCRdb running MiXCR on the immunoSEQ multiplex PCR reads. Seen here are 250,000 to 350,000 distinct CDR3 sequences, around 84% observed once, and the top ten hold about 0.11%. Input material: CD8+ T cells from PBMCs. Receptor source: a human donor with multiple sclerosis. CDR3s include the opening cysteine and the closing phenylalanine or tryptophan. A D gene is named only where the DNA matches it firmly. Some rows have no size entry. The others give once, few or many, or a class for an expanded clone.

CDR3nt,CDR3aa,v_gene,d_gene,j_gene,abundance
TGTGCCAGCAGTACCCGGACAGGGTGGGGCACTGAAGCTTTCTTT,CASSTRTGWGTEAFF,TRBV27,TRBD1,TRBJ1-1,NA
TGTGCCAGCAGCCAACTAGCTGGGGACACTGAAGCTTTCTTT,CASSQLAGDTEAFF,TRBV9,NA,TRBJ1-1,NA
TGCAGCGTTGACTCGGGACTACATTACGAGCAGTACTTC,CSVDSGLHYEQYF,TRBV29-1,TRBD2,TRBJ2-7,NA
TGTGCCAGCAGCTTAGAATTCCCAAGCTCCTACGAGCAGTACTTC,CASSLEFPSSYEQYF,TRBV7-8,NA,TRBJ2-7,NA
TGTGCCAGCAGCGCCGGGAGGGCCACGAAGGATGAGCAGTTCTTC,CASSAGRATKDEQFF,TRBV9,TRBD2,TRBJ2-1,NA
TGCGCCAGCAGCGACTACAGGGAGAAGATCACTGAAGCTTTCTTT,CASSDYREKITEAFF,TRBV5-1,NA,TRBJ1-1,NA
TGTGCCAGCAGCGTAGAAGAAACTGATGGCTACACCTTC,CASSVEETDGYTF,TRBV9,NA,TRBJ1-2,NA
TGTGCCAGCAGCTTAGTCGCTAGCGGGGGGACAGATACGCAGTATTTT,CASSLVASGGTDTQYF,TRBV7-9,TRBD2,TRBJ2-3,NA
TGTGCCAGCAGCTTGGCCGAGTCCAATGAGCAGTTCTTC,CASSLAESNEQFF,TRBV5-4,NA,TRBJ2-1,NA
TGTGCCAGCAGCCCATTTTCGAGGGGCGTGAACACTGAAGCTTTCTTT,CASSPFSRGVNTEAFF,TRBV5-6,NA,TRBJ1-1,NA
TGCGCCAGCAGCTCGTTTCAGCCCCAGCATTTT,CASSSFQPQHF,TRBV5-1,NA,TRBJ1-5,NA
TGTGCCAGTACCCTCCGCCCCCGAAGGGAGATCTATAATTCACCCCTCCACTTT,CASTLRPRREIYNSPLHF,TRBV19,NA,TRBJ1-6,NA
TGTGCCAGCCTCGGGCGCTATGGCTACACCTTC,CASLGRYGYTF,TRBV9,NA,TRBJ1-2,NA
TGTGCCAGCAGCCCCGTTGGCACCAATGAGCAGTTCTTC,CASSPVGTNEQFF,TRBV5-6,NA,TRBJ2-1,NA
TGCAGCACCTCTTCGGGCGAGGCAGATACGCAGTATTTT,CSTSSGEADTQYF,TRBV29-1,NA,TRBJ2-3,NA
TGTGCCAGCACCGCAGGGTGGGATGGCTACACCTTC,CASTAGWDGYTF,TRBV6-5,NA,TRBJ1-2,NA
TGTGCCAGCAGCTTGGGGCTAGTGAACGTCCGCAAAAACATTCAGTACTTC,CASSLGLVNVRKNIQYF,TRBV7-2,NA,TRBJ2-4,NA
TGTGCCAGCAGCGGCCGACAGGGCGGGGACAGAGGTGAAAAACTGTTTTTT,CASSGRQGGDRGEKLFF,TRBV5-5,TRBD1,TRBJ1-4,once
TGTGCCAGCAGTTTGGGGCGGGGGTTGCAGCGCCACTACGAGCAGTACTTC,CASSLGRGLQRHYEQYF,TRBV12-3/TRBV12-4,TRBD2,TRBJ2-7,NA
TGTGCCTGGAGTGGGGACGTGGATGGCTACACCTTC,CAWSGDVDGYTF,TRBV30,NA,TRBJ1-2,NA
TGCAGTGCTAGAGATCCCTCTGGCAGCTCCTACGAGCAGTACTTC,CSARDPSGSSYEQYF,TRBV20-1,NA,TRBJ2-7,NA
TGCGCCAGCAGCCAAGGTACTAGTACCTACGAGCAGTACTTC,CASSQGTSTYEQYF,TRBV4-1,NA,TRBJ2-7,once
TGTGCTAGTGGGACAGGGGGTCGCGAGCAGTACTTC,CASGTGGREQYF,TRBV12-5,TRBD1,TRBJ2-7,NA
TGTGCCAGCAGCGCCGGTGGCGGAAGCAATCAGCCCCAGCATTTT,CASSAGGGSNQPQHF,TRBV9,NA,TRBJ1-5,NA
TGTGCCATCGGCGACGCCACTCAGGGCAATCAGCCCCAGCATTTT,CAIGDATQGNQPQHF,TRBV10-3,NA,TRBJ1-5,NA
TGTGCCAGCAGTTCGGACAGGGGTAATCGTGGCTACACCTTC,CASSSDRGNRGYTF,TRBV27,TRBD1,TRBJ1-2,NA
TGTGCCAGCAGCTCAGACAGGGGGTGGACGGAGGGCTACACCTTC,CASSSDRGWTEGYTF,TRBV11-2,TRBD1,TRBJ1-2,NA
TGTGCCAGCAGCGACAGGGAGCATTCCTACGAGCAGTACTTC,CASSDREHSYEQYF,TRBV9,NA,TRBJ2-7,few
TGTGCCAGCAGTTTCGGCAGGGCAAACTATGGCTACACCTTC,CASSFGRANYGYTF,TRBV12-3/TRBV12-4,NA,TRBJ1-2,NA
TGTTCCAGCAGTCGACAGGGAAACTACAATGAGCAGTTCTTC,CSSSRQGNYNEQFF,TRBV6-5,TRBD1,TRBJ2-1,NA
TGTGCCAGCAGCTTAAGGCCTAGCGGGCGTAAAAGCTCCTACAATGAGCAGTTCTTC,CASSLRPSGRKSSYNEQFF,TRBV7-3,TRBD2,TRBJ2-1,NA
TGTGCCAGCCTACCATCCTATCAGTGGGACACTTCCTACGAGCAGTACTTC,CASLPSYQWDTSYEQYF,TRBV27,NA,TRBJ2-7,once